The clone carrying this T cell receptor beta chain was found once. As yet, its antigen is unknown. V lost 7 bases to trimming and J lost 3 bases; unmatched junction nucleotides: 6. This CDR3 is 13 amino acids long. Germline CDR1 reads SQVTM; CDR2 reads ANQGSEA. The entry originates in a study of shared clonotypes between healthy human individuals. Donors included only healthy HIV-negative adults lacking recent acute infections or vaccinations. Generated by immunoSEQ multiplex PCR, the TCRdb table keeps only in-frame clones and is missing some. The repertoire holds hundreds of thousands of clones, roughly 77% seen once, with about 13% in the top ten. Study results and limitations: Tissues were not sampled, only blood, and their repertoires likely differ.

Sequenced input: PBMCs. This chain joins TRBV29-1 and TRBJ2-7, with TRBD2 matching 10 bases. This TCR was sampled from a woman aged 40 to 50 in good health. Some clones in this sample may be carry-over from other donors' samples. The CDR3 sequence: CSAGTSDLYEQYF. CDR3 nucleotides: TGCAGCGCTGGGACTAGCGACCTCTACGAGCAGTACTTC.